In its sample, the clone carrying this T cell receptor beta chain was seen many times. Its antigen is as yet unknown. For the diagnoses, clinical symptoms, serum thyroxine and TRAb, thyroid ultrasound and orbital computed tomography were used. The CDR3 contains 11 residues. With 11 bases clipped from V and 5 bases from J, the junction kept 4 bases outside the gene matches. CDR1 is SNHLY, CDR2 FYNNEI, per germline. This specimen comes from a study of T cells in Graves' hyperthyroidism and ophthalmopathy. Study-level points and caveats: Blood also showed most of the thyroid clonotypes that were expanded above 0.001.

Using RNA transcripts as the source, TCR beta CDR3 regions were amplified. Carried out on the TCR CDR3, a first-round RT-PCR used the HTBI primer set. TCRdb reanalysed the multiplex PCR reads using MiXCR and keeps one entry per CDR3 protein. The data hold over 700,000 distinct CDR3 sequences, with roughly 37% observed a single time. The chain has TRBV2 and TRBJ2-5; 8 nucleotides agree with TRBD1. This clonotype was sampled from a man aged 18 to 29 with Graves' hyperthyroidism. The specimen was blood. CDR3 in amino acids: CAGQGGETQYF. The CDR3 DNA reads TGTGCCGGACAGGGTGGGGAGACCCAGTACTTC.